This T cell receptor (beta chain) was captured by sequencing in a study of identical twins. Healthy Caucasians provided all donations. The V gene's germline CDR1 is SGHDN and CDR2 FVKESK. The CDR3 spans 15 residues. Trimming took 4 bases from V and 7 from J; bases not matched to a gene: 5. Comment on this clonotype: Antigen unknown.

The study's findings and limits: Potential partial confounding of zero-insertion analyses by invariant MAIT and iNKT cells was noted. Without tracking the same donors, conclusions rested on cross-sectional statistical analysis. Modelling approaches yielded underestimates of out-of-frame TCR alpha sharing between monozygotic twins.

TCRdb processed the 5' RACE reads anew with MiXCR; each CDR3 protein has one entry. The sample includes under 800,000 distinct CDR3 sequences, less than 25% of them seen just once. This sample was also put to use in a study of T cells expressing NK-cell markers.

Sequencing was done on a sample of PBMCs. The receptor comes from a woman aged 18-29 years in good health. The chain links TRBV14 to TRBJ2-1; the match to TRBD2 covers 12 bases. The CDR3 DNA is TGTGCCAGCAGCCGGACTAGCGGGACATCAAATGAGCAGTTCTTC. This sequence encodes CASSRTSGTSNEQFF.